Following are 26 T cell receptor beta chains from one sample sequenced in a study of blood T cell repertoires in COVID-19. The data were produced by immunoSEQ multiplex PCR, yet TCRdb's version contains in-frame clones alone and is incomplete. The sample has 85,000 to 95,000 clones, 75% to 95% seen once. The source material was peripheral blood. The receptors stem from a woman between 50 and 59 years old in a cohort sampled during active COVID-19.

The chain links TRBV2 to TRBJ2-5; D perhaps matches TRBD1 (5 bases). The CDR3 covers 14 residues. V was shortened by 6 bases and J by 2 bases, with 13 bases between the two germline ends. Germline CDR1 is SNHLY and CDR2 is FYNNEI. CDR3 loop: CASRARVGQETQYF. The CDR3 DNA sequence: TGTGCCAGCAGGGCCAGGGTGGGACAAGAGACCCAGTACTTC.

CDR3 protein: CAGGRVNSPLHF. The CDR3 bases are TGTGCAGGGGGCAGGGTGAATTCACCCCTCCACTTT. This chain uses TRBV30 with TRBJ1-6; 7 bases match TRBD1. The CDR3 spans 12 residues. The V gene's germline CDR1 is GTSNPN and CDR2 SVGIG (reference sequence).

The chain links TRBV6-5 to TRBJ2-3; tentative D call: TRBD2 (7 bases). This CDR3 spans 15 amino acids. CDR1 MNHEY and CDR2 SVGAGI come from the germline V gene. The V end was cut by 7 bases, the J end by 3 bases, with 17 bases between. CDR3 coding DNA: TGTGCCAGCACCCTTAGGGGGGGAAATACAGATACGCAGTATTTT. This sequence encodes CASTLRGGNTDTQYF.

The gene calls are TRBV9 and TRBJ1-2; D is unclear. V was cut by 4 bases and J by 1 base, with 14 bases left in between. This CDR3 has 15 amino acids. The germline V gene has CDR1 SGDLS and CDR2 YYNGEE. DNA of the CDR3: TGTGCCAGCAGCCCCCGGGGTCAATTTAACTATGGCTACACCTTC. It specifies CASSPRGQFNYGYTF.

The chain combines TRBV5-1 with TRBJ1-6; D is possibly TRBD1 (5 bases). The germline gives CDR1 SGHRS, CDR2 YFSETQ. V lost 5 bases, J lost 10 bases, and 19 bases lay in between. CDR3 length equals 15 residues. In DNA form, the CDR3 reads TGCGCCAGCAGTTCCGACGGAGGGGTAATCTCACCCCTCCACTTT. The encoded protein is CASSSDGGVISPLHF.

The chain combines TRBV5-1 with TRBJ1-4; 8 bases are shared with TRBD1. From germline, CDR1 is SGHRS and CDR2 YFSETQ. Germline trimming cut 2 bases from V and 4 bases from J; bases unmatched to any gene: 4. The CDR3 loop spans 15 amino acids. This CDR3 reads CASSLGTGVNEKLFF. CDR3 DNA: TGCGCCAGCAGCTTAGGGACAGGCGTTAATGAAAAACTGTTTTTT.

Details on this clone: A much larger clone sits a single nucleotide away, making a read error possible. The CDR3 spells CASSPLDEQYF. CDR3 in DNA: TGTGCCAGCAGCCCCCTCGACGAGCAGTACTTC. The genes are TRBV6-6 and TRBJ2-7; D gene unclear. The length of the CDR3 is 11 residues. Germline V gene data show CDR1 as MNHNY and CDR2 as SVGAGI (reference sequence). Trimming cost V 6 bases and J 5 bases, with 8 bases left between them.

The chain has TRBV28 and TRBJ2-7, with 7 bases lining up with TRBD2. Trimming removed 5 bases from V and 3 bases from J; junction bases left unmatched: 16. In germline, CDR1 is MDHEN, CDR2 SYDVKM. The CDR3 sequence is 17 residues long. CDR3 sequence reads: CASSPETTGTTFYEQYF. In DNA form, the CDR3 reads TGTGCCAGCAGTCCCGAAACGACTGGGACTACCTTCTACGAGCAGTACTTC.

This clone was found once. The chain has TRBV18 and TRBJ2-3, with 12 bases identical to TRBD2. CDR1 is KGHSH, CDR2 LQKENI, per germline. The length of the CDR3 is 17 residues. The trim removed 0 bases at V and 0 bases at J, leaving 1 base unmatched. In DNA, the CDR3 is TGTGCCAGCTCACCACCGACTAGCGGGAGAAGCACAGATACGCAGTATTTT. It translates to CASSPPTSGRSTDTQYF.

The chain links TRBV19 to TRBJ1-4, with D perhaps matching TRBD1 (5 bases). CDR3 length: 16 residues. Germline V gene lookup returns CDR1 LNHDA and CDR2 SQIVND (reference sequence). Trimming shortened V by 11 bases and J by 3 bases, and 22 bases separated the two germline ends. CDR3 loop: CAAGRGTGYSNEKLFF. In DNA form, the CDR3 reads TGTGCCGCCGGAAGGGGTACAGGATACTCTAATGAAAAACTGTTTTTT.

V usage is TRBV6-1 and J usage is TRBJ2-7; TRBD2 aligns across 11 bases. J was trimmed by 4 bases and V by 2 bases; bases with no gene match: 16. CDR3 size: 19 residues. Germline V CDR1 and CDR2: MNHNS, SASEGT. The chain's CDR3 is CASSEQGVILAGERYEQYF. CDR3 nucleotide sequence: TGTGCCAGCAGTGAACAGGGGGTTATACTAGCGGGAGAGAGGTACGAGCAGTACTTC.

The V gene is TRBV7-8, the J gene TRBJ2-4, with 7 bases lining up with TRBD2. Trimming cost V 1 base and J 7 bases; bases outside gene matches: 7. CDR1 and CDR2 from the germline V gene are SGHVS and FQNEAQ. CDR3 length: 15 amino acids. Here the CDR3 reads CASSLGVVGGNIQYF. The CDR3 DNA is TGTGCCAGCAGCTTAGGAGTGGTGGGAGGGAACATTCAGTACTTC.

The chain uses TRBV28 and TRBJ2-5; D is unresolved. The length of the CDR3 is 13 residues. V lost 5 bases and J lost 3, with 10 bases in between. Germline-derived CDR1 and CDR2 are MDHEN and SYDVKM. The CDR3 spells CASSPPTKETQYF. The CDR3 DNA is TGTGCCAGCAGTCCCCCGACAAAAGAGACCCAGTACTTC.

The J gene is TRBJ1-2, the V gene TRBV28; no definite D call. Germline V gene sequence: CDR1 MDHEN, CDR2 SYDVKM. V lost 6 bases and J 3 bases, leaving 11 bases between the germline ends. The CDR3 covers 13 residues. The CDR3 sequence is CASSRGSDYGYTF. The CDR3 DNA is TGTGCCAGCAGCCGAGGTTCTGACTATGGCTACACCTTC.

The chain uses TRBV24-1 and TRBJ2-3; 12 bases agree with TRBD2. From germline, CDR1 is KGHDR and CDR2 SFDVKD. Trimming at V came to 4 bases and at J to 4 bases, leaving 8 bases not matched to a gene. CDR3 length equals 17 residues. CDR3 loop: CATSDNRLAGVADTQYF. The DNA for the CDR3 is TGTGCCACCAGTGACAACCGACTAGCGGGAGTAGCAGATACGCAGTATTTT.

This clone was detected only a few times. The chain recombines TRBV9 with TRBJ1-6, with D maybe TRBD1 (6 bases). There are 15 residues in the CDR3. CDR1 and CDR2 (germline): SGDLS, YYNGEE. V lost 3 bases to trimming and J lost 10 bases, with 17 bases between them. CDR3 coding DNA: TGTGCCAGCAGCGCTGCAGGGGTTTGGGGATCACCCCTCCACTTT. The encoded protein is CASSAAGVWGSPLHF.

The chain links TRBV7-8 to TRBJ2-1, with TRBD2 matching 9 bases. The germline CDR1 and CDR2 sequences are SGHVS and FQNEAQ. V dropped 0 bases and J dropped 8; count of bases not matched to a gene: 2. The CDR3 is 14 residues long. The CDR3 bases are TGTGCCAGCAGCTTAGCGGGGACTAGCCATGAGCAGTTCTTC. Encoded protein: CASSLAGTSHEQFF.

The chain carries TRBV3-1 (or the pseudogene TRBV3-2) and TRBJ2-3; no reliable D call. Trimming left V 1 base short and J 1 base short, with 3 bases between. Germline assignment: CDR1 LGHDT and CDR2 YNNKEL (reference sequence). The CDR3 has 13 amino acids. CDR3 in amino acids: CASSQVGTDTQYF. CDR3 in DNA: TGTGCCAGCAGCCAAGTCGGCACAGATACGCAGTATTTT.

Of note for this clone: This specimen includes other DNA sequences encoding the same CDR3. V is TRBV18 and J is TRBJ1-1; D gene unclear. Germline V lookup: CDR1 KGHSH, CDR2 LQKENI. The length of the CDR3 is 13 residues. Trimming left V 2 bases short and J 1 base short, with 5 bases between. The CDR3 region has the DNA TGTGCCAGCTCACCAACCGGGAACACTGAAGCTTTCTTT. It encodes CASSPTGNTEAFF.

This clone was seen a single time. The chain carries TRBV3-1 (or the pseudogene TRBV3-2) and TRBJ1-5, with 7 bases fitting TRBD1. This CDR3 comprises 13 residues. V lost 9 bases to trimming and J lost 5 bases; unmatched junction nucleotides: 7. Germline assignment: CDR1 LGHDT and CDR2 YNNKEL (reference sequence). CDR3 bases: TGTGCCAGTACCACCGGGACAGATCAGCCCCAGCATTTT. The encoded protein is CASTTGTDQPQHF.

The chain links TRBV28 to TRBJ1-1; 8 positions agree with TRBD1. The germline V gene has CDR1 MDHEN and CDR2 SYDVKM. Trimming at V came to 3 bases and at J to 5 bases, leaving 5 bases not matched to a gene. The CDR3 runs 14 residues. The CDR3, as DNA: TGTGCCAGCAGTTTCCAGGGGGCGAGGACTGAAGCTTTCTTT. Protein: CASSFQGARTEAFF. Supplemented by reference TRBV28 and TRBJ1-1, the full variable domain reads DVKVTQSSRYLVKRTGEKVFLECVQDMDHENMFWYRQDPGLGLRLIYFSYDVKMKEKGDIPEGYSVSREKKERFSLILESASTNQTSMYLCASSFQGARTEAFFGQGTRLTVV.

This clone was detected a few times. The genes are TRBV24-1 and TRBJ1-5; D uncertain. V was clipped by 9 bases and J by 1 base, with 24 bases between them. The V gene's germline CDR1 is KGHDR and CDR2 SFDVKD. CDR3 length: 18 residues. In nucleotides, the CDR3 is TGTGCCACCCCGGATGGAGGAGTGGCCGTTTCGAGCAATCAGCCCCAGCATTTT. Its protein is CATPDGGVAVSSNQPQHF.

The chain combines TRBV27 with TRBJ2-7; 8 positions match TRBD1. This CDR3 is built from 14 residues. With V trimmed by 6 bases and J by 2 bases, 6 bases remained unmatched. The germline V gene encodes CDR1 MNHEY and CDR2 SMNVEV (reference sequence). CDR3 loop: CASRGGQAPYEQYF. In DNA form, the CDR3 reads TGTGCCAGCAGGGGGGGACAGGCGCCCTACGAGCAGTACTTC.

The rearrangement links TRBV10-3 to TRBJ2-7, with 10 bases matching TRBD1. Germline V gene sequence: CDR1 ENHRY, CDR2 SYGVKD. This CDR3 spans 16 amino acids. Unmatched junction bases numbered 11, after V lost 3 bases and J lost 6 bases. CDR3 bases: TGTGCCATCAGTGATATCGGGACAGGGGTTCTTCGCGAGCAGTACTTC. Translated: CAISDIGTGVLREQYF.

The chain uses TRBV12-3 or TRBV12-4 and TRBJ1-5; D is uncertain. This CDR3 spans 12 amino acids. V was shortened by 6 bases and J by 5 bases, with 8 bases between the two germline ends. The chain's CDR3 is CASRHSDQPQHF. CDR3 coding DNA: TGTGCCAGCAGACACAGTGATCAGCCCCAGCATTTT.

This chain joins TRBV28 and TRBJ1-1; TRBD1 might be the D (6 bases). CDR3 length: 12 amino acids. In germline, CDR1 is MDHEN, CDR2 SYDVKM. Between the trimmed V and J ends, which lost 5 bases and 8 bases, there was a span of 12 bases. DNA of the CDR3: TGTGCCAGCAGTCAGGGGCGGCAGGAAGCTTTCTTT. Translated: CASSQGRQEAFF. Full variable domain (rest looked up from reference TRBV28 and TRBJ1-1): DVKVTQSSRYLVKRTGEKVFLECVQDMDHENMFWYRQDPGLGLRLIYFSYDVKMKEKGDIPEGYSVSREKKERFSLILESASTNQTSMYLCASSQGRQEAFFGQGTRLTVV.